This TCR beta chain was sequenced during a study of blood T cell repertoires in COVID-19. Background on the study: The samples span acute and convalescent COVID-19 from the United States, Italy and Spain.

Original processing notes: Nucleated cell counts were estimated from reference gene primer amplification. The protocol was immunoSEQ multiplex PCR, while the TCRdb copy is restricted to in-frame clones and leaves out a portion. For V, J and clone size, that table is used; D and trimming come from the DNA. The sample gives 200,000 to 250,000 clones, 80% to 90% of which show up once; roughly 2% is in the top ten. The sequenced sample consisted of peripheral blood. This sequence originates from a woman aged 45 to 65 with acute or convalescent COVID-19.

This CDR3 is CASSTGVNEKLFF. Written as DNA, the CDR3 is TGTGCCAGCAGTACAGGTGTTAATGAAAAACTGTTTTTT. The chain employs TRBV6-5 and TRBJ1-4; D possibly corresponds to TRBD1 (5 bases). V gave up 5 bases and J gave up 4 bases, with 8 bases separating them. The CDR3 runs to 13 residues. CDR1 and CDR2 (germline): MNHEY, SVGAGI.